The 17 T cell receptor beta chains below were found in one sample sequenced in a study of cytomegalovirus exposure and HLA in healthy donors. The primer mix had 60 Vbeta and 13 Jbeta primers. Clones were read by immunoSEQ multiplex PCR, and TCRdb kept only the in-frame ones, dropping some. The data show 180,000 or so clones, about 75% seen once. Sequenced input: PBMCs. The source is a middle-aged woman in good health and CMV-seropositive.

This chain's CDR3 is CASSVDQGGNYGYTF. For the CDR3, the DNA is TGTGCCAGCAGCGTAGATCAGGGAGGTAACTATGGCTACACCTTC. This chain joins TRBV9 and TRBJ1-2, with D possibly matching TRBD1 (5 bases). Trimming stripped 0 bases from V and 1 base from J, with 10 bases between. The CDR3 contains 15 residues. Germline-derived CDR1 and CDR2 are SGDLS and YYNGEE.

The CDR3 DNA is TGTGCCAGCCGGATAACAGGGAGAGGCGAGCAGTACTTC. Residues: CASRITGRGEQYF. The genes are TRBV2 and TRBJ2-7, with TRBD1 as a possible D gene (6 bases). Germline CDR1 reads SNHLY; CDR2 reads FYNNEI. The CDR3 is 13 residues long. V lost 8 bases and J 6 bases, leaving 17 bases between the germline ends.

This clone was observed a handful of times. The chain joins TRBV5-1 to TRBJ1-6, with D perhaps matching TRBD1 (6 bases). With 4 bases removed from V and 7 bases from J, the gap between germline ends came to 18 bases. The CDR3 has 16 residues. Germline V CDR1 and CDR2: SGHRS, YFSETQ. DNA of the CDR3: TGCGCCAGCAGCCCCGAGGGGGGGCTAGGGAATTCACCCCTCCACTTT. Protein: CASSPEGGLGNSPLHF.

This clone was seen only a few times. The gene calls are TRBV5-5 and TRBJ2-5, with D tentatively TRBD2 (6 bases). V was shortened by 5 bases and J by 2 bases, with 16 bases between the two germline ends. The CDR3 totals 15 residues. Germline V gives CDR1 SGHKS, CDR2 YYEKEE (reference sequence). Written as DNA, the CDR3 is TGTGCCAGCAGACCCGGGACGGGAGATCAAGAGACCCAGTACTTC. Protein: CASRPGTGDQETQYF.

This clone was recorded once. The CDR3 spells CASSFRQSNTEAFF. CDR3 DNA sequence: TGTGCCAGCAGCTTTAGACAGTCCAACACTGAAGCTTTCTTT. This rearrangement joins TRBV7-9 to TRBJ1-1; perhaps TRBD1 as D (5 bases). V was clipped by 3 bases and J by 2 bases, with 10 bases between them. Looked up from germline, CDR1 is SEHNR and CDR2 is FQNEAQ (reference sequence). This CDR3 is built from 14 residues.

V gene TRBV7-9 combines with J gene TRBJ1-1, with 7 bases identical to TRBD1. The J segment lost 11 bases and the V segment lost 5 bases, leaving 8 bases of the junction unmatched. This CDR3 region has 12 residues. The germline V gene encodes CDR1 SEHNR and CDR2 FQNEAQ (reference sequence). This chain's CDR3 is CASSMGEQGAFF. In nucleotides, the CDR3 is TGTGCCAGCAGCATGGGGGAACAGGGGGCTTTCTTT.

The CDR3 DNA follows: TGTGCCAGCAAATACGGTCAGCGGGGGCCGGGAGAGACCCAGTACTTC. This encodes CASKYGQRGPGETQYF. The chain recombines TRBV27 with TRBJ2-5; 8 bases line up with TRBD2. In germline, CDR1 is MNHEY, CDR2 SMNVEV (reference sequence). Unmatched junction bases numbered 14, after V lost 7 bases and J lost 4 bases. The CDR3 is made up of 16 amino acids.

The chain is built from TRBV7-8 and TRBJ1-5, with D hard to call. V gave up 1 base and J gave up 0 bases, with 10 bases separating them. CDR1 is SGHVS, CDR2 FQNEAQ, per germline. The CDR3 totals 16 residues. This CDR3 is CASSLVGSHSNQPQHF. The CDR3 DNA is TGTGCCAGCAGCTTAGTGGGCAGCCATAGCAATCAGCCCCAGCATTTT.

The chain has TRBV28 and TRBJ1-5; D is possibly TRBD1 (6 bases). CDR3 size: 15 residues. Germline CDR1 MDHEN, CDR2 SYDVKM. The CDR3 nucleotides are TGTGCGACCGTACGGGGGGGCGGGAGCAATCAGCCCCAGCATTTT. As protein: CATVRGGGSNQPQHF.

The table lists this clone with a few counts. The CDR3 is CASSQDPQAFYGYTF. The CDR3 DNA is TGCGCCAGCAGCCAAGATCCGCAGGCGTTCTATGGCTACACCTTC. The genes are TRBV4-1 and TRBJ1-2; no firm D call. V lost 0 bases to trimming and J lost 4 bases, with 12 bases between them. The CDR3 totals 15 residues. Germline V gives CDR1 MGHRA, CDR2 YSYEKL.

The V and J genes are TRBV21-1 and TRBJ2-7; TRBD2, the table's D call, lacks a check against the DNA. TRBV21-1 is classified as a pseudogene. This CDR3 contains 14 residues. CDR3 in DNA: TGTGCCAGCAGCGATCGCTCGGGAGGGTGCGAGCAGTACTTC. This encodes CASSDRSGGCEQYF.

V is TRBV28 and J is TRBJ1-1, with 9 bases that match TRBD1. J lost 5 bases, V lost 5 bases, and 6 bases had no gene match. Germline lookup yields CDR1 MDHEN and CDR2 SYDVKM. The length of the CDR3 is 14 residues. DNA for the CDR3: TGTGCCAGCAGTCCCGGGACAGGGTTGACTGAAGCTTTCTTT. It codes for CASSPGTGLTEAFF.

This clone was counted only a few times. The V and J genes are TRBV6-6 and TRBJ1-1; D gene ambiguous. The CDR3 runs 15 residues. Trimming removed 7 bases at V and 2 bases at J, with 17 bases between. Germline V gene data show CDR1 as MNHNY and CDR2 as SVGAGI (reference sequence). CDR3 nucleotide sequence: TGTGCCAGCACCACCCCGTCCGGGAAAAACACTGAAGCTTTCTTT. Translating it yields CASTTPSGKNTEAFF.

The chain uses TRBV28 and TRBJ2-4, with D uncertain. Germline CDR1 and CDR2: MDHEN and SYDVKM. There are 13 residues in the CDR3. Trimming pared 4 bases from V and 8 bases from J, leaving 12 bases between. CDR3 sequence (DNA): TGTGCCAGCAGTTCCCCCCAGTTGGACATTCAGTACTTC. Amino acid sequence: CASSSPQLDIQYF.

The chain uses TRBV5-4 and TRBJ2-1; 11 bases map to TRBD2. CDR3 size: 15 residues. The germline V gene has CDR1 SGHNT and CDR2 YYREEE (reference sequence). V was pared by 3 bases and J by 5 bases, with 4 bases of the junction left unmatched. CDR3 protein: CASSSRLAGNNEQFF. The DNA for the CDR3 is TGTGCCAGCAGCTCTAGACTAGCGGGAAACAATGAGCAGTTCTTC.

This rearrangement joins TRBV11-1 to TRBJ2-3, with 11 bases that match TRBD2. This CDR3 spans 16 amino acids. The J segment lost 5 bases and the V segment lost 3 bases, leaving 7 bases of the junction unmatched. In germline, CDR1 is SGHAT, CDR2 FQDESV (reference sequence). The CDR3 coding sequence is TGTGCCAGCAGCTTGGTAGCGGGAGGGCCGGAAGATACGCAGTATTTT. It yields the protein CASSLVAGGPEDTQYF. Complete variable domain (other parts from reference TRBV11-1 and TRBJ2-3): EAEVAQSPRYKITEKSQAVAFWCDPISGHATLYWYRQILGQGPELLVQFQDESVVDDSQLPKDRFSAERLKGVDSTLKIQPAELGDSAMYLCASSLVAGGPEDTQYFGPGTRLTVL.

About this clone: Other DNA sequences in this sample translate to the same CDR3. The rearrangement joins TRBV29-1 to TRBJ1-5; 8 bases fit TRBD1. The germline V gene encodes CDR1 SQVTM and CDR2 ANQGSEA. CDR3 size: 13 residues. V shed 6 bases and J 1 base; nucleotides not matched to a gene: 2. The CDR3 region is CSVGQGSNQPQHF. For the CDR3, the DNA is TGCAGCGTCGGACAGGGCAGCAATCAGCCCCAGCATTTT.